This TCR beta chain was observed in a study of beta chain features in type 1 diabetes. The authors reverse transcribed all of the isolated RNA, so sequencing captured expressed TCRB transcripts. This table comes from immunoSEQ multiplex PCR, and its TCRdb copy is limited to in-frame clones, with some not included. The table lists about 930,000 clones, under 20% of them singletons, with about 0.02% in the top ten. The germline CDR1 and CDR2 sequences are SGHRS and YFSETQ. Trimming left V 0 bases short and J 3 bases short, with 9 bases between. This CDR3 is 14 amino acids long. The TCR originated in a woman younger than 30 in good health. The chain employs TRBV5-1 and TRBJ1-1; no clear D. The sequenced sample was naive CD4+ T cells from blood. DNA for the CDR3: TGCGCCAGCAGCTTGGATGAGGGCTACACTGAAGCTTTCTTT. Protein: CASSLDEGYTEAFF.